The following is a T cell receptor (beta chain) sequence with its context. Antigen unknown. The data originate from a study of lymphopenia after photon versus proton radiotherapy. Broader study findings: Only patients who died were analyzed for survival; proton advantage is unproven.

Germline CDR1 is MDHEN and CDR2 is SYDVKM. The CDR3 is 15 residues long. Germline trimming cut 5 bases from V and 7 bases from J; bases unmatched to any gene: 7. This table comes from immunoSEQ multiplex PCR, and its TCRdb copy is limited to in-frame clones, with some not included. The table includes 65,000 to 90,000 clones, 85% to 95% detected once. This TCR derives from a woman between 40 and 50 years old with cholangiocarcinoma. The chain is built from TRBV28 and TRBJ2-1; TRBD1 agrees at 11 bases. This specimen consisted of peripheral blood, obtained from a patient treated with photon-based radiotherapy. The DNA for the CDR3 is TGTGCCAGCAGTACACCGGGACAGGGGGTTAATGAGCAGTTCTTC. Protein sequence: CASSTPGQGVNEQFF.